Included here is one T cell receptor (beta chain) sequence, with context. The data belong to a study of OX40 agonist ivuxolimab in advanced cancers. Study information: Patients were dosed intravenously with ivuxolimab at 0.01 to 10 mg/kg every 2 weeks. Partial responses were seen in three patients, one with hepatocellular carcinoma and two with cutaneous melanoma.

Produced via immunoSEQ multiplex PCR; TCRdb's table is partial and in-frame only. The profile covers 110,000 or so clones, with about 91% appearing a single time and roughly 0.66% taken by the ten largest. Germline CDR1 LNHDA, CDR2 SQIVND (reference sequence). J lost 2 bases, V lost 5 bases, and 12 bases had no gene match. There are 18 residues in the CDR3. Autoimmune disease history or systemic immunosuppression disqualified patients. The clonotype originates from an adult with an advanced solid tumor such as melanoma, head and neck, liver or kidney cancer. The specimen comprised CD4+ or CD8+ T cells sorted from blood, sampled in a trial of the OX40 agonist ivuxolimab. This chain uses TRBV19 with TRBJ1-1; 12 bases agree with TRBD1. The CDR3, as DNA: TGTGCCAGTAGTCAGGGTACCGGGACAGGGGGCTTAAACACTGAAGCTTTCTTT. Protein sequence: CASSQGTGTGGLNTEAFF.